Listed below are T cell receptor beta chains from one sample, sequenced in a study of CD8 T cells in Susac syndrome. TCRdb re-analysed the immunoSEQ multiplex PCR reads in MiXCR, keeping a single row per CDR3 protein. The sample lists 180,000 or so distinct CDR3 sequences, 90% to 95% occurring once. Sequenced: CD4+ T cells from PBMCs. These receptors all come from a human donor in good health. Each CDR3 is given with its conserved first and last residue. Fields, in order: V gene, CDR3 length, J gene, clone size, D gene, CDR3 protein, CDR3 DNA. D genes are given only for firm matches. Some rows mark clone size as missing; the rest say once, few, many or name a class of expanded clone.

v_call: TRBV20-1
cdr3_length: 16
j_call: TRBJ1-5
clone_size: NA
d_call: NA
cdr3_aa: CSASRRGVWANQPQHF
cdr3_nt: TGCAGTGCTAGTCGGCGGGGGGTTTGGGCCAATCAGCCCCAGCATTTT

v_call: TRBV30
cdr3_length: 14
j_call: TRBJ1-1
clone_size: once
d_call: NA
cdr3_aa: CAWSAQVQGTEAFF
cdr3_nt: TGTGCCTGGAGTGCCCAGGTACAAGGCACTGAAGCTTTCTTT

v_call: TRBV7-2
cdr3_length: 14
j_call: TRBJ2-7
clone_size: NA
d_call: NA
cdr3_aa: CASSLAASSYEQYF
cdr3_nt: TGTGCCAGCAGCTTAGCGGCTAGTTCCTACGAGCAGTACTTC

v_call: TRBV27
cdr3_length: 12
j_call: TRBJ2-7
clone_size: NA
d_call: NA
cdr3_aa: CATRTVSYEQYF
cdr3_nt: TGTGCCACCCGGACAGTCTCCTACGAGCAGTACTTC

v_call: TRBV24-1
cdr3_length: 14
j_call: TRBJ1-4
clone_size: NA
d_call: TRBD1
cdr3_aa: CATSPDREGEKLFF
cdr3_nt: TGTGCCACCAGTCCCGACAGGGAGGGTGAAAAACTGTTTTTT

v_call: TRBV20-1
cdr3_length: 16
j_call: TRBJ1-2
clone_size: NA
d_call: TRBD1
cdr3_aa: CSARVKGQGNHYGYTF
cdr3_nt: TGCAGTGCTAGAGTAAAGGGACAGGGAAATCACTATGGCTACACCTTC

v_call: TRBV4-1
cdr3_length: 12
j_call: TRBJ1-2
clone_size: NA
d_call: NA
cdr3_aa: CASSQEGIGYTF
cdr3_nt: TGCGCCAGCAGCCAAGAAGGAATTGGCTACACCTTC

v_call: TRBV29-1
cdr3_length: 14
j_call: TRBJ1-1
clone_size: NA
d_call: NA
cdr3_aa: CSVDSRGAGTEAFF
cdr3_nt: TGCAGCGTTGATTCCCGGGGGGCGGGAACTGAAGCTTTCTTT

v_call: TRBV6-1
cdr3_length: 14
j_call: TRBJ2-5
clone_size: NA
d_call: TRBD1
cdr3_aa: CASSQRDREETQYF
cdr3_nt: TGTGCCAGCAGTCAGCGGGACAGGGAAGAGACCCAGTACTTC

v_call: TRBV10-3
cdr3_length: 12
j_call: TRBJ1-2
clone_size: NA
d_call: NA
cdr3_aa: CASAGVNYGYTF
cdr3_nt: TGTGCCAGTGCGGGGGTGAACTATGGCTACACCTTC

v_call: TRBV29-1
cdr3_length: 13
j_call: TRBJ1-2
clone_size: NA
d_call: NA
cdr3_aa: CSVGNRVGGGYTF
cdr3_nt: TGCAGCGTTGGTAACAGGGTTGGCGGTGGCTACACCTTC

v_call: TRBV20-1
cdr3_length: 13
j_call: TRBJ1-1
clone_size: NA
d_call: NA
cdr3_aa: CSARISRAEVAFF
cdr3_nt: TGCAGTGCTAGGATATCGAGGGCGGAGGTAGCTTTCTTT

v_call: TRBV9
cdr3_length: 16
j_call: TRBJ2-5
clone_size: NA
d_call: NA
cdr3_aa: CAPRDRNKGTQETQYF
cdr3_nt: TGTGCCCCGCGGGATCGTAATAAGGGGACTCAAGAGACCCAGTACTTC

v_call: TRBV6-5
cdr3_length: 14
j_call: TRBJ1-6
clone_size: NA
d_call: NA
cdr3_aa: CASSRQAPNSPLHF
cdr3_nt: TGTGCCAGCAGCCGACAGGCTCCCAATTCACCCCTCCACTTT

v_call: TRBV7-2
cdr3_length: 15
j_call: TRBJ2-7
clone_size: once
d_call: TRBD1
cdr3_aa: CASSPEGQATYEQYF
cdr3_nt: TGTGCCAGCAGCCCAGAGGGACAGGCGACCTACGAGCAGTACTTC

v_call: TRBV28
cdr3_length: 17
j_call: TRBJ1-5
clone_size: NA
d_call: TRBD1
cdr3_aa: CASRETGTGGINQPQHF
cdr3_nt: TGTGCCAGCAGAGAGACCGGGACAGGGGGCATCAATCAGCCCCAGCATTTT

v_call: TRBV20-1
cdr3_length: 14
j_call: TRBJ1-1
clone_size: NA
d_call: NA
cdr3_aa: CSASVGFRGAEAFF
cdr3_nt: TGCAGTGCTAGTGTCGGGTTTCGGGGCGCTGAAGCTTTCTTT

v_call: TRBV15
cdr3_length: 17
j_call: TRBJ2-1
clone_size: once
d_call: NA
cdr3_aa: CATSRLGQGGTYNEQFF
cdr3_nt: TGTGCCACCAGCAGACTAGGGCAGGGTGGGACCTACAATGAGCAGTTCTTC

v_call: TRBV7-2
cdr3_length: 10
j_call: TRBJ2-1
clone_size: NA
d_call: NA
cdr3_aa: CASSMDSWFF
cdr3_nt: TGTGCCAGCAGCATGGACTCATGGTTCTTC

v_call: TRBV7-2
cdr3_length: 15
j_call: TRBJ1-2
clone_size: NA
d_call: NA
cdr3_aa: CASSLAGRPFYGYTF
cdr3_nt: TGTGCCAGCAGCTTAGCGGGCAGGCCCTTCTATGGCTACACCTTC